This record looks at one TCR beta chain sequence and its context. Sequenced by immunoSEQ multiplex PCR; TCRdb stores in-frame clones only, minus some. The sample lists approximately 59,000 clones; over 75% were seen once. The CDR3 has 15 residues. V lost 2 bases and J lost 5; bases outside the gene matches: 7. Germline V lookup: CDR1 SGHVS, CDR2 FNYEAQ. This sample was taken from a study of T cells in tuberculosis. After thawing and overnight rest, PBMC were stained with GMM-loaded CD1B tetramer, viability dye and anti-CD3 for sorting. The lipid loaded on the CD1B tetramers was C32 glucose monomycolate from Rhodococcus equi.

V usage is TRBV7-6 and J usage is TRBJ2-7; TRBD1 matches 9 bases. What was sequenced was CD1b-GMM tetramer-negative cells sorted from PBMCs. This sequence originates from an adult woman with latent tuberculosis. The CDR3 DNA is TGTGCCAGCAGCTTAATGGGACAGGGCAACCACGAGCAGTACTTC. Its translation: CASSLMGQGNHEQYF.